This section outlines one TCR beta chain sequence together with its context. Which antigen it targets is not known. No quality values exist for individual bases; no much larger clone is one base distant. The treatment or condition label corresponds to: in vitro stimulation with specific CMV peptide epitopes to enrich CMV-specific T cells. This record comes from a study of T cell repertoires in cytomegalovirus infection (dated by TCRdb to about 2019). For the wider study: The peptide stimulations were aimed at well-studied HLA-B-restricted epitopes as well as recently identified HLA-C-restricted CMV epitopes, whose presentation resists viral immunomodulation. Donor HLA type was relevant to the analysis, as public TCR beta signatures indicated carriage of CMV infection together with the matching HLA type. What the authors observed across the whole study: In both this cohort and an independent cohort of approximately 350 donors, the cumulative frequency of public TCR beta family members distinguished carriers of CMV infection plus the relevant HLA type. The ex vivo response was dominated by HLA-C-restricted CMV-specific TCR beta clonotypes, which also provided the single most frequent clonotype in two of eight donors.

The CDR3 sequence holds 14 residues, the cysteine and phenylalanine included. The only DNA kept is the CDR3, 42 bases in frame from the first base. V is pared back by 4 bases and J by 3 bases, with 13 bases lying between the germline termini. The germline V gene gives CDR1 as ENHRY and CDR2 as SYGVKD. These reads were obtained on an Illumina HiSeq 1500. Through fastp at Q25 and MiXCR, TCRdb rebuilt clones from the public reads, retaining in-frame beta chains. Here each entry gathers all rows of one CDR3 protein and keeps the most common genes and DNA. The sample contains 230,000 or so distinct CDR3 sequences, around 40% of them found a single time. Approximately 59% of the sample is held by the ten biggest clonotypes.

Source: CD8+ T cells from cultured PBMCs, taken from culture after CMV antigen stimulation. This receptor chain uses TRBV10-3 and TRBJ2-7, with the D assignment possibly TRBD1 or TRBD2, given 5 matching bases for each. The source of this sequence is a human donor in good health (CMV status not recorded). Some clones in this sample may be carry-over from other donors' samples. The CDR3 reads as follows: CAISVEGHVYEQYF. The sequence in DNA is TGTGCCATCAGTGTTGAGGGGCATGTCTACGAGCAGTACTTC.